This T cell receptor (beta chain) was found in a study of identical twins' blood T cells. The CDR3 runs to 14 residues. The germline V and J ends were trimmed by 5 bases and 1 base, with 11 bases remaining between them. Per the germline V gene, CDR1 is MNHEY and CDR2 is SVGAGI. All three twin pairs grew up together with likely shared infections and vaccines. TCRdb recomputed calls from the 5' RACE reads with MiXCR, one row per CDR3 protein. In the table there are 300,000 to 450,000 distinct CDR3 sequences, 28% of which are singletons. The receptor's source is a woman aged 18-55 years in good health. Sequencing was done on a sample of PBMCs. V usage is TRBV6-5 and J usage is TRBJ1-1, with no clear D. CDR3 sequence reads: CASSPRTANTEAFF. CDR3 in DNA: TGTGCCAGCAGTCCCCGGACGGCGAACACTGAAGCTTTCTTT.